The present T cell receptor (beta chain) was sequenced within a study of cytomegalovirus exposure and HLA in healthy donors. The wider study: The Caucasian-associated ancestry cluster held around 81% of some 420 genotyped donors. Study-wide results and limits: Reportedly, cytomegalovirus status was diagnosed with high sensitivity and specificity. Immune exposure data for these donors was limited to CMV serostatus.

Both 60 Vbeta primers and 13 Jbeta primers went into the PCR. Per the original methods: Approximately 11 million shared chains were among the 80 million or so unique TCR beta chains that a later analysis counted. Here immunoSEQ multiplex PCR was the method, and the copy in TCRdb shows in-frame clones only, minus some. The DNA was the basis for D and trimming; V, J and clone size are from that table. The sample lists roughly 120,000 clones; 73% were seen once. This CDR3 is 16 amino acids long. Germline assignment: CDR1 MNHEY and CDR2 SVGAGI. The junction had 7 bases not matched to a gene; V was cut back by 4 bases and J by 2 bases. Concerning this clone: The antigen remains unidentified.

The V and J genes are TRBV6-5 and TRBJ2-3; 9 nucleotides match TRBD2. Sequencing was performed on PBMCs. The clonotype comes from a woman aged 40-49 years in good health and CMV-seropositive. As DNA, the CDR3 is TGTGCCAGCAGTTCCCCAGCGGGGGGAAACACAGATACGCAGTATTTT. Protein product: CASSSPAGGNTDTQYF.